The clone carrying this T cell receptor beta chain was seen just once. In Seattle, patients joined the study during active infection and were tracked longitudinally. V dropped 6 bases and J dropped 1 base, with 15 bases sitting between them. Germline CDR1 MNHEY, CDR2 SVGAGI. The CDR3 consists of 15 residues. These data belong to a study of blood T cell repertoires in COVID-19. Study overall: The samples span acute and convalescent COVID-19 from the United States, Italy and Spain.

Libraries were prepared by immunoSEQ multiplex PCR; TCRdb keeps only in-frame clonotypes and omits some of them. This table holds about 310,000 clones, almost 90% found once. This sequence was found in a middle-aged woman with COVID-19, enrolled during active disease. The genes are TRBV6-5 and TRBJ1-2, with a weak D call TRBD1 (6 bases). The sample comprised peripheral blood. The CDR3 is CASRPPGQDNYGYTF. The CDR3 region has the DNA TGTGCCAGCAGACCTCCGGGACAAGATAACTATGGCTACACCTTC.